The 26 T cell receptor beta chains below were found in one sample sequenced in a study of blood T cell repertoires in COVID-19. Method: immunoSEQ multiplex PCR; TCRdb's copy keeps in-frame clones and lacks some. The sample lists approximately 260,000 clones, 85% to 90% seen once, with around 3.5% in the top ten. What was sequenced was peripheral blood. These receptors all stem from a woman between 40 and 50 years old with acute or convalescent COVID-19.

A few counts support this clone. The rearrangement links TRBV5-6 to TRBJ1-3, with D maybe TRBD1 (6 bases). The CDR3 runs to 15 residues. Germline loops: CDR1 SGHDT, CDR2 YYEEEE. With 2 bases removed from V and 4 bases from J, the gap between germline ends came to 13 bases. CDR3 bases: TGTGCCAGCAGCTTTAATCCAGGGGAAGGAAACACCATATATTTT. This gives the protein CASSFNPGEGNTIYF. The complete variable domain, with remaining parts taken from reference TRBV5-6 and TRBJ1-3, reads DAGVTQSPTHLIKTRGQQVTLRCSPKSGHDTVSWYQQALGQGPQFIFQYYEEEERQRGNFPDRFSGHQFPNYSSELNVNALLLGDSALYLCASSFNPGEGNTIYFGEGSWLTVV.

The chain uses TRBV5-1 and TRBJ2-3, with D maybe TRBD2 (6 bases). V lost 1 base to trimming and J lost 6 bases, with 15 bases between them. The CDR3 spans 15 residues. Germline-derived CDR1 and CDR2 are SGHRS and YFSETQ. The CDR3 bases are TGCGCCAGCAGCTTGACTGCGGGGATGGGGGATACGCAGTATTTT. Amino acid sequence: CASSLTAGMGDTQYF.

This rearrangement joins TRBV6-6 to TRBJ1-2, with 9 bases matching TRBD1. The CDR3 spans 15 residues. Trimming at V came to 5 bases and at J to 2 bases, leaving 6 bases not matched to a gene. Germline CDR1 MNHNY, CDR2 SVGAGI (reference sequence). CDR3 DNA sequence: TGTGCCAGCAGTATATCGGGACAGGGAAACTATGGCTACACCTTC. Protein sequence: CASSISGQGNYGYTF.

This chain connects TRBV30 to TRBJ1-2, with TRBD1 as a possible D gene (6 bases). The CDR3 totals 13 residues. Per the germline V gene, CDR1 is GTSNPN and CDR2 is SVGIG (reference sequence). V lost 2 bases, J lost 7 bases, and 14 bases lay in between. CDR3 in DNA: TGTGCCTGGAGTCGAGGGGGTCTCGGTGGCTACACCTTC. Protein sequence: CAWSRGGLGGYTF. The variable domain in full, completed from reference TRBV30 and TRBJ1-2, reads SQTIHQWPATLVQPVGSPLSLECTVEGTSNPNLYWYRQAAGRGLQLLFYSVGIGQISSEVPQNLSASRPQDRQFILSSKKLLLSDSGFYLCAWSRGGLGGYTFGSGTRLTVV.

This chain uses TRBV6-2 or TRBV6-3 with TRBJ2-5, with D maybe TRBD1 (6 bases). The germline gives CDR1 MNHEY, CDR2 SVGEGT. The CDR3 is 12 amino acids. Trimming took 5 bases from V and 4 from J, leaving 8 bases between them. CDR3 amino acids: CASSRTAETQYF. CDR3 sequence (DNA): TGTGCCAGCAGTCGGACAGCAGAGACCCAGTACTTC.

This sequence joins TRBV6-6 and TRBJ2-7, with 9 bases aligning to TRBD1. Germline-derived CDR1 and CDR2 are MNHNY and SVGAGI (reference sequence). J gave up 2 bases and V 6 bases, and 8 bases lay outside the gene matches. This CDR3 is built from 15 residues. The CDR3 nucleotides read TGTGCCAGCAGCCCGGGACAGGGTGTAACCTACGAGCAGTACGTC. This sequence encodes CASSPGQGVTYEQYV.

The chain carries TRBV5-1 and TRBJ2-3; no definite D call. V shed 0 bases and J shed 2 bases, with 7 bases lying between them. Germline CDR1 SGHRS, CDR2 YFSETQ. The CDR3 runs 14 residues. CDR3 amino acids: CASSLERDTDTQYF. The CDR3, as DNA: TGCGCCAGCAGCTTGGAGAGAGACACAGATACGCAGTATTTT.

The rearrangement uses TRBV29-1 and TRBJ1-1, with TRBD1 matching over 8 bases. V shed 3 bases and J 0 bases; nucleotides not matched to a gene: 3. The CDR3 covers 14 residues. From germline, CDR1 is SQVTM and CDR2 ANQGSEA. This CDR3 reads CSVDKGQVNTEAFF. CDR3 coding DNA: TGCAGCGTTGATAAGGGACAGGTGAACACTGAAGCTTTCTTT.

V is TRBV24-1 and J is TRBJ2-2; possible D gene TRBD1, 6 bases. The CDR3 extends over 14 amino acids. Trimming took off 7 bases at V and 4 bases at J, with 12 bases between the two ends. Germline V gene lookup returns CDR1 KGHDR and CDR2 SFDVKD. CDR3 in DNA: TGTGCCACCAGGAGCCGCAGGGGCACCGGGGAGCTGTTTTTT. It codes for CATRSRRGTGELFF.

The genes are TRBV15 and TRBJ2-1; 7 bases map to TRBD1. Germline CDR1 reads LNHNV; CDR2 reads YYDKDF (reference sequence). Trimming cost V 0 bases and J 11 bases; bases outside gene matches: 7. The CDR3 contains 14 residues. The DNA of the CDR3 is TGTGCCACCAGCAGAGATGTGACAGGGAGTAAGCAGTTCTTC. Translation: CATSRDVTGSKQFF.

The chain employs TRBV6-5 and TRBJ1-2, with D unclear. CDR3 length equals 13 residues. Trimming cost V 6 bases and J 4 bases, with 12 bases left between them. CDR1 is MNHEY and CDR2 is SVGAGI in the germline V gene. Written as DNA, the CDR3 is TGTGCCAGCAGACGGGGATCCTCCTATGGCTACACCTTC. Encoded protein: CASRRGSSYGYTF.

V is TRBV4-1 and J is TRBJ1-1; the D gene is possibly TRBD1 (5 bases). V was trimmed by 1 base and J by 6 bases, leaving 18 bases between them. Germline-derived CDR1 and CDR2 are MGHRA and YSYEKL. The CDR3 covers 16 residues. The CDR3 sequence is CASSQVPGGGDSEAFF. DNA of the CDR3: TGCGCCAGCAGCCAAGTACCGGGGGGTGGGGATTCTGAAGCTTTCTTT.

A single count supports this clone. The chain combines TRBV28 with TRBJ2-1, with D maybe TRBD2 (7 bases). CDR3 length equals 12 residues. Germline V gene lookup returns CDR1 MDHEN and CDR2 SYDVKM. In DNA, the CDR3 is TGTGGACTGGGGGGCGGGGGTGTTGAGCAGTTCTTC. This sequence encodes CGLGGGGVEQFF.

The chain is built from TRBV7-8 and TRBJ1-2; D is unresolved. CDR3 length: 18 residues. The germline V and J ends were trimmed by 2 bases and 4 bases, with 23 bases remaining between them. Germline V CDR1 and CDR2: SGHVS, FQNEAQ. The CDR3 here is CASSLSPGRTFSGYGYTF. The CDR3 bases are TGTGCCAGCAGCTTAAGCCCAGGCCGAACTTTTTCAGGCTATGGCTACACCTTC.

The chain recombines TRBV2 with TRBJ1-2; unclear D gene. The CDR3 covers 14 residues. V was shortened by 10 bases and J by 2 bases, with 17 bases between the two germline ends. In germline, CDR1 is SNHLY, CDR2 FYNNEI. CDR3 protein: CATMRDSSNYGYTF. The CDR3 bases are TGTGCCACGATGAGGGATTCTTCGAACTATGGCTACACCTTC. Full variable domain (missing parts from reference TRBV2 and TRBJ1-2): EPEVTQTPSHQVTQMGQEVILRCVPISNHLYFYWYRQILGQKVEFLVSFYNNEISEKSEIFDDQFSVERPDGSNFTLKIRSTKLEDSAMYFCATMRDSSNYGYTFGSGTRLTVV.

The chain links TRBV6-5 to TRBJ2-7, with 8 bases lining up with TRBD1. The CDR3 contains 16 residues. Losses at the gene ends were 4 bases for V and 6 bases for J; bases not matched to a gene: 14. Germline V gene lookup returns CDR1 MNHEY and CDR2 SVGAGI. The CDR3 nucleotides read TGTGCCAGCAGTTCAACCGGGACAGGAAGGTGGGGCGAGCAGTACGTC. Translated: CASSSTGTGRWGEQYV.

The genes are TRBV10-3 and TRBJ2-4; 14 positions agree with TRBD2. The CDR3 has 19 residues. Germline assignment: CDR1 ENHRY and CDR2 SYGVKD. The trim removed 3 bases at V and 0 bases at J, leaving 7 bases unmatched. The CDR3: CAISETGTSGGLAKNIQYF. In nucleotides, the CDR3 is TGTGCCATCAGTGAAACCGGGACTAGCGGGGGTCTAGCCAAAAACATTCAGTACTTC.

V gene TRBV5-1 combines with J gene TRBJ1-4; D might be TRBD1 (5 bases). The germline gives CDR1 SGHRS, CDR2 YFSETQ. V lost 2 bases, J lost 4 bases, and 18 bases lay in between. The CDR3 consists of 17 residues. CDR3 amino acids: CASSFQGGTSFNEKLFF. The DNA for the CDR3 is TGCGCCAGCAGCTTCCAGGGAGGGACCTCTTTTAATGAAAAACTGTTTTTT.

The V gene is TRBV24-1, the J gene TRBJ2-3; TRBD2 matches 16 bases. Trimming at V came to 9 bases and at J to 1 base, leaving 3 bases not matched to a gene. Per the germline V gene, CDR1 is KGHDR and CDR2 is SFDVKD. The CDR3 is made up of 16 amino acids. CDR3 residues: CATGTSGGARTDTQYF. In DNA form, the CDR3 reads TGTGCCACCGGGACTAGCGGGGGGGCTCGCACAGATACGCAGTATTTT.

The chain combines TRBV18 with TRBJ2-6; D remains ambiguous. Germline lookup yields CDR1 KGHSH and CDR2 LQKENI. Trimming removed 2 bases from V and 5 bases from J, with 10 bases in between. CDR3 size: 15 residues. DNA of the CDR3: TGTGCCAGCTCACCAACCGGGTCGAGGGCCAACGTCCTGACTTTC. Translation gives CASSPTGSRANVLTF. The full variable domain, in which reference TRBV18 and TRBJ2-6 provide the parts outside the CDR3, is NAGVMQNPRHLVRRRGQEARLRCSPMKGHSHVYWYRQLPEEGLKFMVYLQKENIIDESGMPKERFSAEFPKEGPSILRIQQVVRGDSAAYFCASSPTGSRANVLTFGAGSRLTVL.

V gene TRBV25-1 combines with J gene TRBJ1-4, with a possible D match to TRBD1 (6 bases). V dropped 5 bases and J dropped 10 bases, with 8 bases sitting between them. Germline values: CDR1 MGHDK, CDR2 SYGVNS. The CDR3 contains 11 residues. The CDR3: CASSRQAKLFF. The CDR3 DNA sequence: TGTGCCAGCAGTCGACAGGCAAAACTGTTTTTT.

This chain uses TRBV29-1 with TRBJ1-2; maybe TRBD1 (5 bases). The ends were cut back, 5 bases at V and 7 bases at J, with 14 bases in the middle. The CDR3 is 12 amino acids. From germline, CDR1 is SQVTM and CDR2 ANQGSEA. The CDR3 nucleotides read TGCAGCGTTAGTGGGTGGGGCTCTGGCTACACCTTC. Translated, it gives CSVSGWGSGYTF.

This rearrangement joins TRBV19 to TRBJ1-4, with a possible D match to TRBD1 (6 bases). Trimming took off 10 bases at V and 7 bases at J, with 13 bases between the two ends. Germline CDR1 and CDR2: LNHDA and SQIVND (reference sequence). CDR3 length: 12 amino acids. CDR3 region: CATRDTLEKLFF. In nucleotides, the CDR3 is TGTGCCACTCGGGACACCCTTGAAAAACTGTTTTTT.

CDR3 sequence: CASSEARRDSNQPQHF. CDR3 sequence (DNA): TGTGCCAGCAGTGAAGCGCGCAGGGATAGCAATCAGCCCCAGCATTTT. The chain is built from TRBV6-1 and TRBJ1-5; TRBD1 might be the D (5 bases). Per the germline V gene, CDR1 is MNHNS and CDR2 is SASEGT. CDR3 length equals 16 residues. Trimming took off 0 bases at V and 0 bases at J, with 9 bases between the two ends.

The chain recombines TRBV6-5 with TRBJ2-1; TRBD1 matches 9 bases. Trimming at V came to 7 bases and at J to 4 bases, leaving 5 bases not matched to a gene. CDR1 is MNHEY, CDR2 SVGAGI, per germline. The CDR3 loop spans 14 amino acids. The CDR3 region has the DNA TGTGCCAGCACCGGGGGGACAGGGTACAATGAGCAGTTCTTC. Residues: CASTGGTGYNEQFF.

The V and J genes are TRBV18 and TRBJ1-1; D not resolved. Between the trimmed V and J ends, which lost 6 bases and 8 bases, there was a span of 13 bases. Germline CDR1 reads KGHSH; CDR2 reads LQKENI. The CDR3 length is 12 residues. CDR3 bases: TGTGCCAGCTCCAAGGTCACAGTCGAAGCTTTCTTT. Translation: CASSKVTVEAFF.